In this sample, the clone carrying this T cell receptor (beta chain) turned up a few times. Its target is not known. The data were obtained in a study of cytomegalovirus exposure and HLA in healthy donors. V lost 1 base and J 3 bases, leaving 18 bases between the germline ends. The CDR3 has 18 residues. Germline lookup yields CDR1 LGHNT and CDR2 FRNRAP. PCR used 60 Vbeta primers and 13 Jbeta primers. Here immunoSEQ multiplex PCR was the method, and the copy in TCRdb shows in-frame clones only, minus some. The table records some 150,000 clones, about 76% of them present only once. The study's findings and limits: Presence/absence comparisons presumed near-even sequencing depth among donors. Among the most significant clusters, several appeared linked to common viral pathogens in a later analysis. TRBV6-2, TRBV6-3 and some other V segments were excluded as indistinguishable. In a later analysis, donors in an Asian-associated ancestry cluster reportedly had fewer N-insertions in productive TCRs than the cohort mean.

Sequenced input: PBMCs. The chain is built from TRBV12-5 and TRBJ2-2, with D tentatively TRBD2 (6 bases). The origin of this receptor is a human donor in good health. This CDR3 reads CASGLDLLRGSHTGELFF. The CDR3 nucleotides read TGTGCTAGTGGTTTGGACCTTCTCCGGGGGAGCCACACCGGGGAGCTGTTTTTT. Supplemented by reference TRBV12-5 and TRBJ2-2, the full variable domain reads DARVTQTPRHKVTEMGQEVTMRCQPILGHNTVFWYRQTMMQGLELLAYFRNRAPLDDSGMPKDRFSAEMPDATLATLKIQPSEPRDSAVYFCASGLDLLRGSHTGELFFGEGSRLTVL.